This T cell receptor beta chain came from a study of control samples from healthy donors and cancer patients. The V gene's germline CDR1 is SGHAT and CDR2 FQNNGV. After removal of 4 bases from V and 6 bases from J, the junction contained 1 base not matched to a gene. This CDR3 has 14 residues. TCRdb's copy holds only in-frame clones and misses some; the assay was immunoSEQ multiplex PCR. The sample consists of 400,000 to 450,000 clones, 75% to 95% of them appearing once. The receptor was isolated from a middle-aged man with head and neck cancer. The sequencing sample was made of PBMCs. The chain is built from TRBV11-2 and TRBJ2-2; 11 positions match TRBD1. Written as DNA, the CDR3 is TGTGCCAGCAGCTCGGGACAGGGGGCCGGGGAGCTGTTTTTT. Its protein product is CASSSGQGAGELFF.